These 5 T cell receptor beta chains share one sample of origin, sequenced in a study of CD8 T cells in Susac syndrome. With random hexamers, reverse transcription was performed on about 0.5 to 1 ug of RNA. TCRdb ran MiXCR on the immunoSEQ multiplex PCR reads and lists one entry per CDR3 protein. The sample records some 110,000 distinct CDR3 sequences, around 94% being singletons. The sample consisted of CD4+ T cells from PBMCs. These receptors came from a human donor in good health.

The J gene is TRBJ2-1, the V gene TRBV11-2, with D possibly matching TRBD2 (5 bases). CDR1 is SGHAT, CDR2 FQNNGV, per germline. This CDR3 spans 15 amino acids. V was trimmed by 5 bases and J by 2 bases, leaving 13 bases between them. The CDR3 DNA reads TGTGCCAGCAGCGAAGTCCTCGGGACCTACAATGAGCAGTTCTTC. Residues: CASSEVLGTYNEQFF.

This chain's CDR3 is CASSLIGFDTEAFF. The CDR3 nucleotides are TGTGCCAGCAGTTTAATCGGGTTCGACACTGAAGCTTTCTTT. The chain is built from TRBV12-3 or TRBV12-4 and TRBJ1-1; D ambiguous. The V and J ends lost 2 bases and 3 bases respectively, with 10 bases between them. CDR3 size: 14 residues.

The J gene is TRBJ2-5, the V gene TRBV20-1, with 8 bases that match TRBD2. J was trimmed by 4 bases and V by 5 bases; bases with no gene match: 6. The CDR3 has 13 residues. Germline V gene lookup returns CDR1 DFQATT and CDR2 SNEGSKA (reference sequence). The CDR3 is CSAYIAGTETQYF. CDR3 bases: TGCAGTGCTTATATAGCGGGAACAGAGACCCAGTACTTC.

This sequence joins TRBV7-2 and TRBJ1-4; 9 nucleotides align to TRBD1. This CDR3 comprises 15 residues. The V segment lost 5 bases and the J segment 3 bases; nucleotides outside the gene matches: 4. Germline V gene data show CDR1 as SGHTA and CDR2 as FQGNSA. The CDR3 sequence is CASSPTGGSNEKLFF. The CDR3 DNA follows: TGTGCCAGCAGCCCTACAGGGGGCTCTAATGAAAAACTGTTTTTT.

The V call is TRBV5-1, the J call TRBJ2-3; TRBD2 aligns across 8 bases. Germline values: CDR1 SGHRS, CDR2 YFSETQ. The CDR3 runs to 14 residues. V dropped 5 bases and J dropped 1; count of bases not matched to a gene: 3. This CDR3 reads CASSSGLGTDTQYF. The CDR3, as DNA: TGCGCCAGCAGTTCGGGACTAGGCACAGATACGCAGTATTTT.